This T cell receptor (beta chain) was identified in a study of blood T cell repertoires in COVID-19. For the study at large: Nucleic acid was either cDNA or gDNA, and it came from T cells, B-cell-depleted T cells, or PBMCs.

Per the study methods: Estimates of nucleated cell counts were drawn from the amplification of reference gene primers. Assay used: immunoSEQ multiplex PCR; TCRdb lists only in-frame clones, some missing. The V and J calls and the clone size are those of that table, but D and trimming were determined from the DNA. Of over 100,000 clones listed, over 80% were seen once; the top ten hold 15% to 20%. Material: peripheral blood. The sequence came from a woman aged 55 to 70 with acute or convalescent COVID-19.

This CDR3 is CASSSVWGEETQYF. The CDR3 DNA sequence: TGTGCCAGCAGTTCCGTCTGGGGGGAAGAGACCCAGTACTTC. The J gene is TRBJ2-5, the V gene TRBV28; possibly TRBD2 for D (6 bases). Germline V gene sequence: CDR1 MDHEN, CDR2 SYDVKM. CDR3 length equals 14 residues. Trimming took off 4 bases at V and 3 bases at J, with 12 bases between the two ends.